This entry is about one T cell receptor (beta chain). Its antigen is not known. The second PCR ran about 6 to 12 cycles with a sample-barcoded 5' primer and J-beta primers. TCRdb passed the 5' RACE reads through MiXCR, listing each CDR3 protein once. The data show around 800,000 distinct CDR3 sequences, approximately 24% seen once. These data belong to a study of blood T cells in healthy people across ages. Study outcomes and limitations: Age showed a roughly linear inverse relationship with TCR beta diversity per million T cells. Nothing was known about donor CMV status, and this possibly confounded expanded clonotype changes.

Germline CDR1 and CDR2: MGHRA and YSYEKL. The CDR3 consists of 14 residues. V lost 4 bases and J lost 4, with 13 bases in between. Total RNA was isolated from each sample in quantities of at least 6 micrograms. These records were also assigned to another study, of T cells of mothers and their children.

This sequence originates from a boy aged 5-17 years in good health. Source material: blood. The rearrangement uses TRBV4-1 and TRBJ1-2, with D uncertain. The CDR3 spells CASSRSKGIYGYTF. The DNA for the CDR3 is TGCGCCAGCAGCCGCTCGAAAGGAATCTATGGCTACACCTTC.